This T cell receptor (beta chain) appears in the sequencing data of a study of T cell repertoires in cytomegalovirus infection (dated by TCRdb to 2018 to 2020). Some background on the complete study: The peptide stimulations were aimed at well-studied HLA-B-restricted epitopes as well as recently identified HLA-C-restricted CMV epitopes, whose presentation resists viral immunomodulation. Because public TCR beta signatures pointed to carriage of CMV infection together with the matching HLA type, the HLA type of each donor mattered for the analysis.

What the work shows at the level of the full study, not this receptor alone: The ex vivo response was dominated by HLA-C-restricted CMV-specific TCR beta clonotypes, which also provided the single most frequent clonotype in two of eight donors. In both this cohort and an independent roughly 330-donor cohort, the cumulative frequency of public TCR beta family members distinguished carriers of CMV infection plus the relevant HLA type.

There are 15 amino acids in the CDR3, from cysteine to phenylalanine inclusive. Kept here is only the CDR3 DNA, which spans 45 bases and is read in frame from base 1. CDR1 MGHRA and CDR2 YSYEKL were looked up in the germline V gene. The V end gives up 5 bases and the J end 4 bases, leaving 5 bases in the junction not matched to a gene. For this clonotype: Its antigen remains unidentified. No base quality information exists; no much larger clone differs at one position.

In the paper's terms, the treatment or condition label means: in vitro stimulation with specific CMV peptide epitopes to enrich CMV-specific T cells. Sequencing took place on an Illumina HiSeq 1500. TCRdb reworked the public reads: Q25 trimming with fastp, MiXCR clone assembly, productive beta chains retained. Identical CDR3 protein sequences are pooled into one entry, listed with their most common genes and DNA. The sample table contains 200,000 to 250,000 distinct CDR3 sequences; only one count was recorded for 35% to 45% of them. The ten largest clones capture approximately 60% of the sample. The source material was CD8+ T cells from cultured PBMCs, sampled from culture after CMV antigen stimulation. In this chain, TRBV4-1 is recombined with TRBJ2-1; TRBD2 lines up with 10 middle nucleotides. The TCR was taken from a human donor in good health (CMV status not recorded). Some clones in this sample may be carry-over from other donors' samples. In nucleotide form, the sequence is TGCGCCAGCAGCTCCCAGCGGGGGGGTTACAATGAGCAGTTCTTC. Its translation is CASSSQRGGYNEQFF.